The 9 T cell receptor beta chains in this list originate from one sample, sequenced in a study of blood T cell repertoires in COVID-19 (TCRdb year 2020). Library preparation employed the immunoSEQ multiplex PCR assay. Drawn from immuneACCESS, this table holds only the in-frame rearrangements with V and J called that TCRdb kept. Clones are partly lost; checked studies trace under half to an unresolved V gene and leave the rest unexplained. The sample table shows approximately 150,000 clones, and about 85% are seen once. The ten largest clones represent roughly 2.7% of the sample. Sequencing was done on a sample of peripheral blood. These TCRs come from a human donor with acute or convalescent COVID-19. The donor label of this sample is uncertain.

The chain is built from TRBV27 and TRBJ2-5; D is unclear. Germline-derived CDR1 and CDR2 are MNHEY and SMNVEV (reference sequence). Between the trimmed V and J ends, which lost 0 bases and 0 bases, there was a span of 2 bases. The CDR3 runs to 13 residues. In DNA form, the CDR3 reads TGTGCCAGCAGTTTATCCTACCAAGAGACCCAGTACTTC. Amino acids: CASSLSYQETQYF.

This chain links TRBV5-6 with TRBJ2-3, with 10 bases identical to TRBD2. Germline loops: CDR1 SGHDT, CDR2 YYEEEE. There are 17 residues in the CDR3. Unmatched junction bases numbered 11, after V lost 0 bases and J lost 7 bases. DNA for the CDR3: TGTGCCAGCAGCTTGGTAGCTAGCGGGAGTATCGGGAATACGCAGTATTTT. Protein sequence: CASSLVASGSIGNTQYF.

The J gene is TRBJ1-5, the V gene TRBV5-6; TRBD1 matches 7 bases. CDR3 length equals 16 residues. CDR1 SGHDT and CDR2 YYEEEE come from the germline V gene. With V trimmed by 2 bases and J by 0 bases, 5 bases remained unmatched. Here the CDR3 reads CASSLGTDLSNQPQHF. DNA of the CDR3: TGTGCCAGCAGCTTAGGGACAGACCTTAGCAATCAGCCCCAGCATTTT.

This clone was seen only once. The chain links TRBV19 to TRBJ1-1; D uncertain. Trimming left V 8 bases short and J 12 bases short, with 22 bases between. Germline V gene lookup returns CDR1 LNHDA and CDR2 SQIVND (reference sequence). The CDR3 runs 13 residues. CDR3 sequence: CASGRNEAMWSFF. The CDR3 DNA follows: TGTGCCAGTGGAAGAAACGAGGCTATGTGGTCTTTCTTT.

The V and J genes are TRBV19 and TRBJ2-1; D remains unclear. Germline CDR1 LNHDA, CDR2 SQIVND (reference sequence). V was clipped by 1 base and J by 3 bases, with 4 bases between them. This CDR3 comprises 13 residues. The CDR3 DNA follows: TGTGCCAGTAGTATAGCCTACTACAATGAGCAGTTCTTC. This gives the protein CASSIAYYNEQFF.

The chain recombines TRBV5-1 with TRBJ2-1; TRBD2 agrees at 9 bases. Germline V CDR1 and CDR2: SGHRS, YFSETQ. CDR3 length: 16 residues. Trimming took 0 bases from V and 9 from J; bases not matched to a gene: 10. This chain's CDR3 is CASSLDYGGRAGEQFF. The CDR3 DNA reads TGCGCCAGCAGCTTGGACTATGGCGGGAGGGCTGGTGAGCAGTTCTTC.

The chain recombines TRBV5-4 with TRBJ2-3; maybe TRBD1 (5 bases). This CDR3 region has 14 residues. The V end was cut by 4 bases, the J end by 4 bases, with 13 bases between. Germline CDR1 is SGHNT and CDR2 is YYREEE (reference sequence). CDR3 loop: CASSPHVGPDTQYF. Here the CDR3 DNA reads TGTGCCAGCAGCCCCCACGTGGGGCCAGATACGCAGTATTTT. Based on the CDR3 plus reference TRBV5-4 and TRBJ2-3, the full variable domain is ETGVTQSPTHLIKTRGQQVTLRCSSQSGHNTVSWYQQALGQGPQFIFQYYREEENGRGNFPPRFSGLQFPNYSSELNVNALELDDSALYLCASSPHVGPDTQYFGPGTRLTVL.

The V and J genes are TRBV27 and TRBJ2-7, with unresolved D. Germline-derived CDR1 and CDR2 are MNHEY and SMNVEV (reference sequence). The CDR3 contains 14 residues. V was cut by 0 bases and J by 3 bases, with 9 bases left in between. The chain's CDR3 is CASSLSLGGYEQYF. The CDR3 DNA is TGTGCCAGCAGTTTATCGTTAGGCGGCTACGAGCAGTACTTC.

The chain links TRBV7-2 to TRBJ1-5, with 12 bases matching TRBD1. This CDR3 is 16 amino acids long. Per the germline V gene, CDR1 is SGHTA and CDR2 is FQGNSA. V gave up 1 base and J gave up 6 bases; unmatched junction bases: 4. The CDR3 DNA sequence: TGTGCCAGCAGCTTAGGCGGGACAGGGGGCGTTCAGCCCCAGCATTTT. This gives the protein CASSLGGTGGVQPQHF.